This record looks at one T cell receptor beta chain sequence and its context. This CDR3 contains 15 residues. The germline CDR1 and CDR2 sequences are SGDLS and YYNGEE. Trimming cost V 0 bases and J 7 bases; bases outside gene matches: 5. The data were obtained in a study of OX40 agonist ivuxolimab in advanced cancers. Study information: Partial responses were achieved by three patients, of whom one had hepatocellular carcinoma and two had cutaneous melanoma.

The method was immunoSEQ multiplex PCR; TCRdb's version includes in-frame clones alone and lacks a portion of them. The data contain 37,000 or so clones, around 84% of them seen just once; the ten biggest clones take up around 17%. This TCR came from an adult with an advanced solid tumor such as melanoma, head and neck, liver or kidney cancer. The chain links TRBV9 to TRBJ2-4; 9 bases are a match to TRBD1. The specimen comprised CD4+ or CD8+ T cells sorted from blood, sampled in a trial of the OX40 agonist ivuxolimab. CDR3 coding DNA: TGTGCCAGCAGCGTAGCCGGGACAGGGTGGAACATTCAGTACTTC. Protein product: CASSVAGTGWNIQYF.